Sequencing of this T cell receptor beta chain was carried out in a study of cytomegalovirus exposure and HLA in healthy donors. The study, taken as a whole, reports: In vitro checks showed that a few CMV-associated chains really do target CMV antigens.

A remark on this clone: Its specificity is not known.

The PCR employed 60 Vbeta primers together with 13 Jbeta primers. Clones were read by immunoSEQ multiplex PCR, and TCRdb kept only the in-frame ones, dropping some. The sample records 150,000 to 200,000 clones, approximately 86% being singletons. Between the trimmed V and J ends, which lost 0 bases and 4 bases, there was a span of 13 bases. Germline values: CDR1 MNHNY, CDR2 SVGAGI (reference sequence). The CDR3 has 16 amino acids. The chain couples TRBV6-6 to TRBJ1-3; D gene unclear. Sequenced input: PBMCs. This clonotype originated in a boy younger than 10 in good health and CMV-seronegative. CDR3: CASSYSFPGAGNTIYF. The DNA for the CDR3 is TGTGCCAGCAGTTACTCTTTCCCGGGAGCCGGAAACACCATATATTTT.